This T cell receptor (beta chain) was found in a study of blood T cell repertoires in COVID-19. Trimming took 7 bases from V and 5 from J, leaving 21 bases between them. This CDR3 has 16 residues. Here immunoSEQ multiplex PCR was the method, and the copy in TCRdb shows in-frame clones only, minus some. This sample has roughly 70,000 clones, with around four fifths found just once. J is TRBJ1-3 and V is TRBV23-1, with D perhaps matching TRBD1 (6 bases). TRBV23-1 carries the ORF label, with uncertain function. This clonotype was sampled from a man aged 55 to 70 with acute or convalescent COVID-19. Sequenced input: peripheral blood. CDR3 sequence reads: CASILHNRDTRNTIYF. The CDR3 nucleotides are TGCGCCAGCATCTTGCATAACAGGGATACGAGAAACACCATATATTTT.